This TCR beta chain is from a study of blood T cell repertoires in COVID-19. About the research overall: Sample material is recorded as cDNA or gDNA derived from T cells, B-cell-depleted T cells, or PBMCs.

Germline CDR1 and CDR2: MNHEY and SVGAGI. The CDR3 spans 14 residues. Losses at the gene ends were 2 bases for V and 6 bases for J; bases not matched to a gene: 3. Assay used: immunoSEQ multiplex PCR; TCRdb lists only in-frame clones, some missing. The sample has about 250,000 clones, approximately 90% seen once. The receptor comes from a man aged 40-49 years who had recovered from COVID-19. Sequencing was done on a sample of PBMCs or T cells enriched from blood (not recorded which). V gene TRBV6-5 combines with J gene TRBJ1-4; 7 bases fit TRBD1. The CDR3 nucleotides are TGTGCCAGCAGTTACAGAGGGGGCGATGAAAAACTGTTTTTT. Protein: CASSYRGGDEKLFF.